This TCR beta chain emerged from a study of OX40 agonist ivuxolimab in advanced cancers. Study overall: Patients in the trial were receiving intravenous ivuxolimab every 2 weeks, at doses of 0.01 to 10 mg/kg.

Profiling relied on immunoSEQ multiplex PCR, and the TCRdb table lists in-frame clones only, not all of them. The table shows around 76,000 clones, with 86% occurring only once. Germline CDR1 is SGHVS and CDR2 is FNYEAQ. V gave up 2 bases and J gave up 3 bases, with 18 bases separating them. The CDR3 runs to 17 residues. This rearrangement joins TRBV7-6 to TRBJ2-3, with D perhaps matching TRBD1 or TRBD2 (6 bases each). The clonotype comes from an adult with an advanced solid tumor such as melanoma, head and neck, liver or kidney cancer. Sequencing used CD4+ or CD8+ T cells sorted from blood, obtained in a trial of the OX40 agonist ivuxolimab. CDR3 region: CASSLNVGGGGTDTQYF. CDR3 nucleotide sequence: TGTGCCAGCAGCTTAAATGTGGGGGGCGGAGGTACAGATACGCAGTATTTT. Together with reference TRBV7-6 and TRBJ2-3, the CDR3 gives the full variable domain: GAGVSQSPRYKVTKRGQDVALRCDPISGHVSLYWYRQALGQGPEFLTYFNYEAQQDKSGLPNDRFSAERPEGSISTLTIQRTEQRDSAMYRCASSLNVGGGGTDTQYFGPGTRLTVL.